This T cell receptor (beta chain) stems from a study of memory CD4+ T cells and cytomegalovirus serostatus. Single viable CD3+CD4+CD8-CD45RO+ cells were sorted as the memory CD4+ T cells. With respect to this clone: The antigen is unknown.

Study-wide points: Each of some 67 CMV-associated TCRbeta sequences occurred in one to five individuals.

Assay used: immunoSEQ multiplex PCR; TCRdb lists only in-frame clones, some missing. The sample lists tens of thousands of clones, approximately 74% occurring once. Sequenced input: memory CD4+ T cells from blood. The clonotype was recovered from an adult in good health and CMV-seropositive.

The CDR3 DNA reads TGTGCCAGTAGGCCTAAGGGGGGACAGTCCTACGAGCAGTACTTC. It specifies CASRPKGGQSYEQYF. The rearrangement uses TRBV19 and TRBJ2-7; TRBD1 might be the D (7 bases). The CDR3 runs to 15 residues. V lost 6 bases and J 1 base, leaving 16 bases between the germline ends. Germline V gene sequence: CDR1 LNHDA, CDR2 SQIVND (reference sequence).